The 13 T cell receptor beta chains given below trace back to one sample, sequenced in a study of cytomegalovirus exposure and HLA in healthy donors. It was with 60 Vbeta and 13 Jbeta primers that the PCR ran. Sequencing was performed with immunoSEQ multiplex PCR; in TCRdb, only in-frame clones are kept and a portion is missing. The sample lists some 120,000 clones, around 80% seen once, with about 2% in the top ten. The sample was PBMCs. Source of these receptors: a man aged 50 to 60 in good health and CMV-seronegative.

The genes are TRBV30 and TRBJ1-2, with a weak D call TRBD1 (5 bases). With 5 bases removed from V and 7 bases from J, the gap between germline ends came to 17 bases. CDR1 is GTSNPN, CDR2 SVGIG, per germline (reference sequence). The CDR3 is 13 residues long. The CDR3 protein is CAWGAGSYSGYTF. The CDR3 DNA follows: TGTGCCTGGGGGGCGGGGAGTTACTCTGGCTACACCTTC.

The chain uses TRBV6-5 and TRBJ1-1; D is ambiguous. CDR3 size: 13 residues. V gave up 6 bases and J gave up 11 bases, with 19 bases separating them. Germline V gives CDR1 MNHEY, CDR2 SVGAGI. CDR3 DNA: TGTGCCAGCAGCCCAAGGCGGGGTATCGTGGCTTTCTTT. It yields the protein CASSPRRGIVAFF.

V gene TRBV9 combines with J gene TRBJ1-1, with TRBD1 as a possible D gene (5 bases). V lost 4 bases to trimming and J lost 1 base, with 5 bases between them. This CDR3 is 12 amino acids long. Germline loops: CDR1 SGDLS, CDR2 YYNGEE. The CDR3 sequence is CASSRGNTEAFF. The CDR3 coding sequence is TGTGCCAGCAGCAGGGGGAACACTGAAGCTTTCTTT.

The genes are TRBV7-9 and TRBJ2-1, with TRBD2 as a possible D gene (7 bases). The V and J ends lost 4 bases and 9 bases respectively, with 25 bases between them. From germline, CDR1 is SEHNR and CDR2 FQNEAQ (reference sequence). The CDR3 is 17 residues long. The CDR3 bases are TGTGCCAGCAGCTGGACCTCTGGGGGGGGCCTTAGGGGTGAGCAGTTCTTC. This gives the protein CASSWTSGGGLRGEQFF.

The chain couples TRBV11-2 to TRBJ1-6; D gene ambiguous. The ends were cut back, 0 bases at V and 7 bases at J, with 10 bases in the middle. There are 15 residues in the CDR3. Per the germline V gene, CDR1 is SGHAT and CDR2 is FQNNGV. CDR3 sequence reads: CASSLDGGFNSPLHF. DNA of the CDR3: TGTGCCAGCAGCTTAGATGGAGGGTTCAATTCACCCCTCCACTTT.

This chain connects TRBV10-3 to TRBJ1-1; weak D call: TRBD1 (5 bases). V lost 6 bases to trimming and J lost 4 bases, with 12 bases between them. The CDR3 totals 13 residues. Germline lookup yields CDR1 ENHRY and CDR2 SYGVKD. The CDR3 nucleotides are TGTGCCATCAGGAACGGACATACCACTGAAGCTTTCTTT. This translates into CAIRNGHTTEAFF.

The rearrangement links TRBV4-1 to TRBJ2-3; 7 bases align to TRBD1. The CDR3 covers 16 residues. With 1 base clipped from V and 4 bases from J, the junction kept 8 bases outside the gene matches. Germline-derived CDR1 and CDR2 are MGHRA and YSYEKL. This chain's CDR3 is CASSQVPGQNPDTQYF. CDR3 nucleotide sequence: TGCGCCAGCAGCCAAGTCCCGGGACAGAACCCAGATACGCAGTATTTT.

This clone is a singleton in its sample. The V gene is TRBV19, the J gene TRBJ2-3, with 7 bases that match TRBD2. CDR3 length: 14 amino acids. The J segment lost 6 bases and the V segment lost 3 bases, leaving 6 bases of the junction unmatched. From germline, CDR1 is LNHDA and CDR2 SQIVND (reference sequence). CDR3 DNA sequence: TGTGCCAGTAGTATGGGGAGGGCGCCCGATACGCAGTATTTT. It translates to CASSMGRAPDTQYF.

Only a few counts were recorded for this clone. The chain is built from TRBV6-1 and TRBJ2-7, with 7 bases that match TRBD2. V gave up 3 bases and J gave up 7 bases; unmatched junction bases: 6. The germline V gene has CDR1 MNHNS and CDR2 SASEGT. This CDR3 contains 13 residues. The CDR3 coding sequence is TGTGCCAGCAGTGATCTAGCGGCCCCTGAGCAGTACGTC. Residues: CASSDLAAPEQYV.

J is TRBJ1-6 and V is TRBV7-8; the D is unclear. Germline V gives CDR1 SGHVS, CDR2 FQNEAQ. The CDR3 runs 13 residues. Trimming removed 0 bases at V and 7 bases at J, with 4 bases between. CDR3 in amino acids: CASSLALNSPLHF. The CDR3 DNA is TGTGCCAGCAGCTTAGCACTCAATTCACCCCTCCACTTT. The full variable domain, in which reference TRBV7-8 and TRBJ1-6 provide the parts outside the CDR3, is GAGVSQSPRYKVAKRGQDVALRCDPISGHVSLFWYQQALGQGPEFLTYFQNEAQLDKSGLPSDRFFAERPEGSVSTLKIQRTQQEDSAVYLCASSLALNSPLHFGNGTRLTVT.

The CDR3 region is CASSLEDVRGNNEQFF. The DNA for the CDR3 is TGCGCCAGCAGCTTGGAGGATGTGCGGGGGAACAATGAGCAGTTCTTC. This chain uses TRBV5-1 with TRBJ2-1, with 7 bases identical to TRBD2. With 0 bases clipped from V and 5 bases from J, the junction kept 8 bases outside the gene matches. Germline loops: CDR1 SGHRS, CDR2 YFSETQ. The CDR3 totals 16 residues. Supplemented by reference TRBV5-1 and TRBJ2-1, the full variable domain reads KAGVTQTPRYLIKTRGQQVTLSCSPISGHRSVSWYQQTPGQGLQFLFEYFSETQRNKGNFPGRFSGRQFSNSRSEMNVSTLELGDSALYLCASSLEDVRGNNEQFFGPGTRLTVL.

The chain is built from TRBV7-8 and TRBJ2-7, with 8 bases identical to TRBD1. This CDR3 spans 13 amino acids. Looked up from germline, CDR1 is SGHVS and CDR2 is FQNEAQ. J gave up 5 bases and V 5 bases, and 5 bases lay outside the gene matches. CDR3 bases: TGTGCCAGCAGCCAAGACAGGGGACACGAGCAGTACTTC. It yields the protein CASSQDRGHEQYF.

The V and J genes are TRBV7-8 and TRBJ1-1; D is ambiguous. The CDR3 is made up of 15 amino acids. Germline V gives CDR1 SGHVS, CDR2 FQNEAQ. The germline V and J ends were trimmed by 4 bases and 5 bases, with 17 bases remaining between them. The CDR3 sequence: CASSSDGGMGTEAFF. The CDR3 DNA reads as TGTGCCAGCAGCTCCGATGGAGGGATGGGGACTGAAGCTTTCTTT.